One and the same sample provided the 5 T cell receptor beta chains below, sequenced in a study of T cell changes during pregnancy in multiple sclerosis. Data came from immunoSEQ multiplex PCR; TCRdb stores just in-frame clones and leaves some out. The sample holds under 90,000 clones, 80% to 95% seen once. Sequencing used peripheral blood, obtained after pregnancy. The source is a female donor in good health, enrolled as a control in a pregnancy study.

This chain connects TRBV9 to TRBJ2-1, with 8 bases aligning to TRBD2. The CDR3 spans 16 residues. V was clipped by 1 base and J by 4 bases; unmatched bases: 7. Germline V gene lookup returns CDR1 SGDLS and CDR2 YYNGEE. CDR3 loop: CASSVSVSGIYNEQFF. The CDR3 nucleotides are TGTGCCAGCAGCGTATCGGTTAGCGGGATTTACAATGAGCAGTTCTTC.

The V call is TRBV6-1, the J call TRBJ2-1; 8 bases are shared with TRBD1. The germline V gene encodes CDR1 MNHNS and CDR2 SASEGT. The CDR3 runs to 15 residues. V shed 2 bases, J shed 5 bases, and the junction held 5 bases outside the gene matches. The CDR3 region has the DNA TGTGCCAGCAGTGAACTGGACAGGGACCACAATGAGCAGTTCTTC. This codes for CASSELDRDHNEQFF.

The chain employs TRBV19 and TRBJ2-5; possible D gene TRBD2, 6 bases. This CDR3 contains 14 residues. Per germline, CDR1 LNHDA and CDR2 SQIVND (reference sequence). V was clipped by 3 bases and J by 2 bases, with 10 bases between them. DNA of the CDR3: TGTGCCAGTAGTATTGGGAGGCAACAAGAGACCCAGTACTTC. Protein sequence: CASSIGRQQETQYF.

This chain uses TRBV7-8 with TRBJ2-5, with TRBD2 matching over 7 bases. The CDR3 runs to 15 residues. J was trimmed by 2 bases and V by 2 bases; bases with no gene match: 5. CDR1 and CDR2 from the germline V gene are SGHVS and FQNEAQ. The CDR3 nucleotides are TGTGCCAGCAGCTTAACCGTGGGGGGGCAAGAGACCCAGTACTTC. It codes for CASSLTVGGQETQYF.

The gene calls are TRBV18 and TRBJ1-5, with D possibly being TRBD1 (6 bases). The CDR3 is 14 amino acids. In germline, CDR1 is KGHSH, CDR2 LQKENI. Trimming stripped 6 bases from V and 6 bases from J, with 15 bases between. The DNA for the CDR3 is TGTGCCAGCTCCACTGAACAGGGTGGTCAGCCCCAGCATTTT. The encoded protein is CASSTEQGGQPQHF.